The text below deals with one T cell receptor beta chain. Its antigen is currently unknown. TCRdb's copy holds only in-frame clones and misses some; the assay was immunoSEQ multiplex PCR. The table lists roughly 92,000 clones, 70% to 90% of them singletons. Healthy donors had no documented immune events, such as infections, while sampled. The source of the sample is a study of identifying expanded T cells in peripheral blood. Study-level results: Variance in clone template counts between approximately two-week samples significantly increased with total template count across all healthy donors. Differentially abundant clones: roughly 1.2 between replicates, roughly 16 at around 14 days, more than 18 at four.

This receptor was taken from a person aged 18 to 70 in good health. The sample comprised blood.

CDR3 nucleotides: TGTGCCAGCAGCTTTATAGCAAATCAGCCCCAGCATTTT. Translated: CASSFIANQPQHF. This rearrangement joins TRBV7-2 to TRBJ1-5; no definite D call. Germline V gene data show CDR1 as SGHTA and CDR2 as FQGNSA. The CDR3 is 13 amino acids. The V and J ends lost 3 bases and 4 bases respectively, with 7 bases between them.